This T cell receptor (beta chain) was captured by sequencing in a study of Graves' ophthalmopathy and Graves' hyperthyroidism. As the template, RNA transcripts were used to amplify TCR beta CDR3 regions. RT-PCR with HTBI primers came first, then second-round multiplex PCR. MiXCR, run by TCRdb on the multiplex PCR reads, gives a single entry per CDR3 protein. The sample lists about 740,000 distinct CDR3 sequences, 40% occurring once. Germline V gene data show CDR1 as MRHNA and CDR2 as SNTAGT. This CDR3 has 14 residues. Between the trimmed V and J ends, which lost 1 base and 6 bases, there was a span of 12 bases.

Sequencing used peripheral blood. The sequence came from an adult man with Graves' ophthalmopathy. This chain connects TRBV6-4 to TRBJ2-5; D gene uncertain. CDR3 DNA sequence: TGTGCCAGCAGTGACTGTGGCAGAGTAAAGACCCAGTACTTC. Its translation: CASSDCGRVKTQYF.